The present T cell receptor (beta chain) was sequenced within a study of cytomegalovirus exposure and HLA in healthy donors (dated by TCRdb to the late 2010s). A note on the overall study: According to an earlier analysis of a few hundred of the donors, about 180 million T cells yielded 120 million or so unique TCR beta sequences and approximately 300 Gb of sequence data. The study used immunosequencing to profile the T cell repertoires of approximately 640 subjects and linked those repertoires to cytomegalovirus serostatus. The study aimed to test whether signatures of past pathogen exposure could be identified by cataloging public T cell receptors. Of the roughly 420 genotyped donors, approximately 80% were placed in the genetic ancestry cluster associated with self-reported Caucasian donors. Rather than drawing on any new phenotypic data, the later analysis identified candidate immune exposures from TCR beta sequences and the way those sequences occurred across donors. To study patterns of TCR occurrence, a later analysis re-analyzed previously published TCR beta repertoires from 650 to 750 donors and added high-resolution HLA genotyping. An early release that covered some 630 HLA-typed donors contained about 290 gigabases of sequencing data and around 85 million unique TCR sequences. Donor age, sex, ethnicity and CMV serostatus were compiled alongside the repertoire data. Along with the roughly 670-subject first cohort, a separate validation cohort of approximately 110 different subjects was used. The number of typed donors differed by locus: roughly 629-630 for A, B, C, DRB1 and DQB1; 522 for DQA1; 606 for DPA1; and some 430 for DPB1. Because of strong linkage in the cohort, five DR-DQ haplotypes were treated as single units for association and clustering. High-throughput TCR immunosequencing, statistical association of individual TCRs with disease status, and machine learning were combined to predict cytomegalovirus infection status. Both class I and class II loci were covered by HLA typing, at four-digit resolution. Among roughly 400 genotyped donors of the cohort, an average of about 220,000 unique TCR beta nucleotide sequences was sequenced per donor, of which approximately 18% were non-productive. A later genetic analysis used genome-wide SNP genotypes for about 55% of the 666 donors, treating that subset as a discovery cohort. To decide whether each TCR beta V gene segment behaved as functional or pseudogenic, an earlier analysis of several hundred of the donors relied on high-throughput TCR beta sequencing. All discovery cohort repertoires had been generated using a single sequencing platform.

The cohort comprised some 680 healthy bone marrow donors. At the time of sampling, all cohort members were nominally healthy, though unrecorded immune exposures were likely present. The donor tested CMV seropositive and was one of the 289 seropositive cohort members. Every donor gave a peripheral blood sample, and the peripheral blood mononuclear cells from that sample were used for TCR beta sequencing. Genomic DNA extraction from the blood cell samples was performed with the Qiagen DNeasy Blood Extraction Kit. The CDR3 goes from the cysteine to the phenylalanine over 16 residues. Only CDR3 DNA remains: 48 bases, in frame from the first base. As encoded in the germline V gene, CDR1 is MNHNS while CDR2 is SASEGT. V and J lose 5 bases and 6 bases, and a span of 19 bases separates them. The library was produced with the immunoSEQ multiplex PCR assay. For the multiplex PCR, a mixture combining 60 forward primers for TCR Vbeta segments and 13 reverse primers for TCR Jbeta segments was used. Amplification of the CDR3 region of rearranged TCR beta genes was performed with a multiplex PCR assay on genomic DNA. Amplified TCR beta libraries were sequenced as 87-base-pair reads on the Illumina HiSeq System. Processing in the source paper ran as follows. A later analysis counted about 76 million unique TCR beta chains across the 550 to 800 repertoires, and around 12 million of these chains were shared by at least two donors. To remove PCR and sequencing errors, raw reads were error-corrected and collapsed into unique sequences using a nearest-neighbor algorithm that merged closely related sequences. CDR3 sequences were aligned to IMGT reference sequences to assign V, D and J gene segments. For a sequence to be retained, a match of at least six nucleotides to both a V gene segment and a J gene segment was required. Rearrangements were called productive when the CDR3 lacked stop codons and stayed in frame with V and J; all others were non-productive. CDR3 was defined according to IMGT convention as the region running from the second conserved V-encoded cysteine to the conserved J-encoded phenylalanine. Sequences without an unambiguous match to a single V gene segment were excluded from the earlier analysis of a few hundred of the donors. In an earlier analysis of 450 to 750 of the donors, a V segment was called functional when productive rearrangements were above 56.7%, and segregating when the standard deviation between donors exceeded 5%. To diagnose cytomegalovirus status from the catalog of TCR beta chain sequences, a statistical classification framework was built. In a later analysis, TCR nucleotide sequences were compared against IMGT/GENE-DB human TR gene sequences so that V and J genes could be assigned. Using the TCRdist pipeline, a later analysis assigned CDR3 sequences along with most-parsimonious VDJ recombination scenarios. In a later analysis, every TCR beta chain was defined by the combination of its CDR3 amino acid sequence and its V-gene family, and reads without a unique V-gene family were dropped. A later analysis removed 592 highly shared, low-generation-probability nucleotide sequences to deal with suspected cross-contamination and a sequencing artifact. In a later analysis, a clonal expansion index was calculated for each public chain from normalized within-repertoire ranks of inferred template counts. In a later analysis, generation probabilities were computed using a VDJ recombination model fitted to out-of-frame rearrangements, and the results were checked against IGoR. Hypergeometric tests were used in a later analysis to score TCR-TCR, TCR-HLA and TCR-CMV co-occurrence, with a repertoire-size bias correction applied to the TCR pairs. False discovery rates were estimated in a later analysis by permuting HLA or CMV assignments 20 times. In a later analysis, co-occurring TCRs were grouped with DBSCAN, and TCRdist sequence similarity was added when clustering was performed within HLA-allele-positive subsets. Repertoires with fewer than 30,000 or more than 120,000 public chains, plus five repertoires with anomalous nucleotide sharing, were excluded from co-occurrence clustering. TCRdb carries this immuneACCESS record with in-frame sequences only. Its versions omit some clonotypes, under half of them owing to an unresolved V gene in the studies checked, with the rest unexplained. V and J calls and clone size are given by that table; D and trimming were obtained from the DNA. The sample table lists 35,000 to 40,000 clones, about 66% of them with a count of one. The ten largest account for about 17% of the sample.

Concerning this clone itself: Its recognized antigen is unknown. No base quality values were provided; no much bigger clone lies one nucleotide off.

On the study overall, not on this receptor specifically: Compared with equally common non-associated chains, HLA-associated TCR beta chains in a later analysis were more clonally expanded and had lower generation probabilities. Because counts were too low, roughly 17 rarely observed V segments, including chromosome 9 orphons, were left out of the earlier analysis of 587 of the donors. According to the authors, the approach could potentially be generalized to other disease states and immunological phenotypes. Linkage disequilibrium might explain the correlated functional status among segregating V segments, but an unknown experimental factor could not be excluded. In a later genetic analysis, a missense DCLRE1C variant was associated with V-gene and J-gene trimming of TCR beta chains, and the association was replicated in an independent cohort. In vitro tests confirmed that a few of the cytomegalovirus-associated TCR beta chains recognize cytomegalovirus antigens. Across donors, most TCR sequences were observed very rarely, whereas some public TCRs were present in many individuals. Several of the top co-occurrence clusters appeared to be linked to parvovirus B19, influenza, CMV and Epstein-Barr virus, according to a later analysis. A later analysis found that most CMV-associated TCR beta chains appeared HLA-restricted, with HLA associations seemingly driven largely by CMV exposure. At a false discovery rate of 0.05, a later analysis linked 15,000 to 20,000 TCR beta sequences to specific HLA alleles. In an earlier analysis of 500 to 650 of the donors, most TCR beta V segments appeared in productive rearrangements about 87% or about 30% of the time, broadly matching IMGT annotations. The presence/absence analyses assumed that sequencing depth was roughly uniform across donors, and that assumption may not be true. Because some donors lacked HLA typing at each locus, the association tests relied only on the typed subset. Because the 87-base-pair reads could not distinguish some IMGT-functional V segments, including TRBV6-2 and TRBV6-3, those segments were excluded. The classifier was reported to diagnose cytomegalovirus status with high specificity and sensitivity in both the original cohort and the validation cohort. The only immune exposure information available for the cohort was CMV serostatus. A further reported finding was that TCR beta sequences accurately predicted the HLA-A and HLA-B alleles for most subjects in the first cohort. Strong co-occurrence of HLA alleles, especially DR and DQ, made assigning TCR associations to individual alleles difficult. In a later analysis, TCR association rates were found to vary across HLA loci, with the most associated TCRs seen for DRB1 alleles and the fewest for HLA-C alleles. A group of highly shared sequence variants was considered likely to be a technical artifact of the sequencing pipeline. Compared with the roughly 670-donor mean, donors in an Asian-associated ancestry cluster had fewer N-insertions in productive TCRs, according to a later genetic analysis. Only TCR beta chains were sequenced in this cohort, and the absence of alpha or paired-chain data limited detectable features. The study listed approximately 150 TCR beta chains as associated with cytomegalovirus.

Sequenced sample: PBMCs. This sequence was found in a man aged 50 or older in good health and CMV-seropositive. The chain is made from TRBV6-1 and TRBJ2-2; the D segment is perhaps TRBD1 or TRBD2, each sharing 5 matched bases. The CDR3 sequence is CASSKEGQGGAGELFF. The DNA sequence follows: TGTGCCAGCAGTAAAGAGGGGCAGGGTGGCGCCGGGGAGCTGTTTTTT.